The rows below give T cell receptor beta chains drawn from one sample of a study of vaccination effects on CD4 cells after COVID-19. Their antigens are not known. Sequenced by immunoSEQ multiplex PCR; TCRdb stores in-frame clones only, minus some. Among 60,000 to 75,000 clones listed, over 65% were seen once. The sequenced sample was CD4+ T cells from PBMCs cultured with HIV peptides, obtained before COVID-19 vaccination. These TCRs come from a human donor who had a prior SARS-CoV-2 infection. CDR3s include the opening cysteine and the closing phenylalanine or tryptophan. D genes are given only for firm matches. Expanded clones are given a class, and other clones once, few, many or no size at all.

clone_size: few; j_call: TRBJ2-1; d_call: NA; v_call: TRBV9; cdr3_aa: CASSARAVSSYNEQFF; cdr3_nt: TGTGCCAGCAGCGCACGAGCTGTAAGCTCCTACAATGAGCAGTTCTTC
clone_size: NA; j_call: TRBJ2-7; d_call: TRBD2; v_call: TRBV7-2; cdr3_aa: CASTERGGYEQYF; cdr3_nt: TGTGCCAGCACCGAGCGGGGGGGGTACGAGCAGTACTTC
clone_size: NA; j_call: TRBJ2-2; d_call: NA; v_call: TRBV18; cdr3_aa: CASSGQNTGELFF; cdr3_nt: TGTGCCAGCTCGGGACAGAACACCGGGGAGCTGTTTTTT
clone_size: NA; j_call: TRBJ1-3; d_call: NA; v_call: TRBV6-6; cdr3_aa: CASSIGAVTGNTIYF; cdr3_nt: TGTGCCAGCAGTATCGGAGCCGTAACTGGAAACACCATATATTTT
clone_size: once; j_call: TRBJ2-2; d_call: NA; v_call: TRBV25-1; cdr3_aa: CASSVGGGTGELFF; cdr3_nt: TGTGCCAGCAGTGTAGGTGGTGGAACCGGGGAGCTGTTTTTT
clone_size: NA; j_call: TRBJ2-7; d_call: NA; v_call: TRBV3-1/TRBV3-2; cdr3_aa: CASSQGSQGARSYEQYF; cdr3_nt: TGTGCCAGCAGCCAAGGGTCACAGGGAGCTCGTTCCTACGAGCAGTACTTC
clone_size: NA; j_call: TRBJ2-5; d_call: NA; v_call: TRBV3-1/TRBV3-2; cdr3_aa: CASSQVTPAWEGEETQYF; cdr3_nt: TGTGCCAGCAGCCAAGTTACCCCCGCGTGGGAGGGGGAGGAGACCCAGTACTTC
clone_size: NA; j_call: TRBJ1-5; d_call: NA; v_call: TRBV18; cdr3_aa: CASSEGIGSNQPQHF; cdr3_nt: TGTGCCAGCTCAGAAGGGATAGGAAGCAATCAGCCCCAGCATTTT
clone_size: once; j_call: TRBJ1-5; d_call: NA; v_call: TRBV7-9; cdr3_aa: CASSLQGNQPQHF; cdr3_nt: TGTGCCAGCAGCCTACAGGGCAATCAGCCCCAGCATTTT
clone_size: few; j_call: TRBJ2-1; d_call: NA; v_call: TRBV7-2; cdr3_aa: CASSLVAPLGDEQFF; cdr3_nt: TGTGCCAGCAGCTTAGTAGCACCTCTAGGGGATGAGCAGTTCTTC
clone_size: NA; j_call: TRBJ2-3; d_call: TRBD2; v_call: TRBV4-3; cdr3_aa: CASSRSIAGDRDTQYF; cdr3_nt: TGCGCCAGCAGCCGGTCAATAGCGGGAGACAGGGATACGCAGTATTTT
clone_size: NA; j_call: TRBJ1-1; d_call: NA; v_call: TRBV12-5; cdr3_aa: CASGPPTETNEAFF; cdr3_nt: TGTGCTAGTGGTCCGCCGACAGAAACAAATGAAGCTTTCTTT
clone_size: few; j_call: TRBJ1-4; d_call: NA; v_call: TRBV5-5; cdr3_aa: CASSLTGTTNEKLFF; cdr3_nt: TGTGCCAGCAGCTTGACAGGGACAACTAATGAAAAACTGTTTTTT
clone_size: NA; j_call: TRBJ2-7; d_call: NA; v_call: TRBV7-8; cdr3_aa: CASSLTDFYEQYF; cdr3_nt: TGTGCCAGCAGCCTCACGGACTTTTACGAGCAGTACTTC
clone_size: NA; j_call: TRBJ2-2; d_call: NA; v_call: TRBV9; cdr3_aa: CASSVMGFETGELFF; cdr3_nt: TGTGCCAGCAGCGTAATGGGCTTCGAGACCGGGGAGCTGTTTTTT
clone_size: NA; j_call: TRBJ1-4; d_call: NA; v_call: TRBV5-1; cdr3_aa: CASSPQDGNDREKLFF; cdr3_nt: TGCGCCAGCAGCCCACAGGACGGGAACGATAGAGAAAAACTGTTTTTT
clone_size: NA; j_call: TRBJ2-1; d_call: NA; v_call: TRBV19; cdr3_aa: CASKRGQQSYNEQFF; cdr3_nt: TGTGCCAGTAAGAGGGGACAACAGTCCTACAATGAGCAGTTCTTC
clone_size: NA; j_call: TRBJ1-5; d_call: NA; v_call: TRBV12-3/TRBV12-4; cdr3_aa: CASSLASFQPQHF; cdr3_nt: TGTGCCAGCAGTTTAGCGAGTTTTCAGCCCCAGCATTTT
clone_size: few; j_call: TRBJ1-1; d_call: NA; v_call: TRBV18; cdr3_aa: CASSPKWRDTEAFF; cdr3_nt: TGTGCCAGCTCACCCAAGTGGAGGGACACTGAAGCTTTCTTT
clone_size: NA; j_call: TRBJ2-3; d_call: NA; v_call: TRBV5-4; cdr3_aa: CASSFFGTSTDTQYF; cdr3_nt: TGTGCCAGCAGCTTTTTTGGCACTAGCACAGATACGCAGTATTTT
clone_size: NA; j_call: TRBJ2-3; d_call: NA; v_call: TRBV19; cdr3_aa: CASSTKTGTDTQYF; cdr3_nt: TGTGCCAGTAGTACGAAGACAGGCACAGATACGCAGTATTTT
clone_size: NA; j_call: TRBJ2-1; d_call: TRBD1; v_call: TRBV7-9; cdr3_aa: CASSYGTGSVATYEQFF; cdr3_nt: TGTGCCAGCAGCTACGGGACAGGGAGTGTCGCGACGTATGAGCAGTTCTTC
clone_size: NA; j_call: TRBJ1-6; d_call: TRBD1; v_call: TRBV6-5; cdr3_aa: CASSYSGRGSSPLHF; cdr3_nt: TGTGCCAGCAGTTACTCAGGCAGGGGGAGTTCACCCCTCCACTTT
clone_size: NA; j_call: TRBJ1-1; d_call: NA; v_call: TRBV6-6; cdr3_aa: CASSFAGKNTEAFF; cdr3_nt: TGTGCCAGCAGTTTCGCGGGTAAGAACACTGAAGCTTTCTTT
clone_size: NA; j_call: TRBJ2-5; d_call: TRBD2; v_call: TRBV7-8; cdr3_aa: CASSPRGGPQFFETQYF; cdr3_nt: TGTGCCAGCAGCCCGCGGGGAGGGCCTCAGTTTTTTGAGACCCAGTACTTC
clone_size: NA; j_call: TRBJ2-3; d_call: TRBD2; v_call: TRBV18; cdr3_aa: CASSLEAGGSDTQYF; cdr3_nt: TGTGCCAGCTCACTTGAGGCGGGAGGATCAGATACGCAGTATTTT
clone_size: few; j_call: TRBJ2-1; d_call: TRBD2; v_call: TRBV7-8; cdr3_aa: CASSVLGTSGAYNEQFF; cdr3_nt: TGTGCCAGCAGCGTACTCGGGACTAGCGGGGCCTACAATGAGCAGTTCTTC
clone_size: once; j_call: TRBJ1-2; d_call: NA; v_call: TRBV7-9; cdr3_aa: CASSLGAFDGGYTF; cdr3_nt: TGTGCCAGCAGCTTAGGGGCTTTTGACGGGGGCTACACCTTC
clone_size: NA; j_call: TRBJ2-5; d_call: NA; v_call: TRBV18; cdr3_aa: CASSLLGTRGETQYF; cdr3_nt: TGTGCCAGCTCACTCCTCGGGACACGAGGGGAGACCCAGTACTTC